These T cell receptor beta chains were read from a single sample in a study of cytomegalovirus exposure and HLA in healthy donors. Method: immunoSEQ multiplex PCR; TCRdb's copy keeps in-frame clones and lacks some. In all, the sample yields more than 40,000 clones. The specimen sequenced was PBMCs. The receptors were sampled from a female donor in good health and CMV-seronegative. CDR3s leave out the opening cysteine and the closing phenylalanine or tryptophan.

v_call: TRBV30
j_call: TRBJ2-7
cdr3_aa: AAGAGAYEQY

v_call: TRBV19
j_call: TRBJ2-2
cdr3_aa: ASSRNYHTGELF

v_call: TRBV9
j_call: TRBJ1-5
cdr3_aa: ASSVAPGSNQPQH

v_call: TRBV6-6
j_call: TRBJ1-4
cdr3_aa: ASSLGGLGEKLF

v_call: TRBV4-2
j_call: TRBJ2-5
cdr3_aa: ASSRAGGDETQY

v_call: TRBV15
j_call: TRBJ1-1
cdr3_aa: ATSRSRQGNTEAF

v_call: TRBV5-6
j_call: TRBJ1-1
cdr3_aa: ASSLAGGNTEAF

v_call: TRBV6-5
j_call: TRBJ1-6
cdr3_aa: ASSSDSNNSPLH

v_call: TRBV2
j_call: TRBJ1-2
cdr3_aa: ASSESGAHFIYT

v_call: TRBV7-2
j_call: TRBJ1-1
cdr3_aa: ASSYKGGTEAF

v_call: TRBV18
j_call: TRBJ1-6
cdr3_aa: ASSETVNSPLH

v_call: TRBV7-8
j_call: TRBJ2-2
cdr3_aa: ASTQTNTGELF

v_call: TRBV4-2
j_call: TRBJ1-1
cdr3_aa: ASSQEMQGVGTEAF

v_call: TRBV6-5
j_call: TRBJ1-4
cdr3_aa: ASSYSSTGGREKLF

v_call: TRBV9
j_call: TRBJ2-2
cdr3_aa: ASSVATNTGELF

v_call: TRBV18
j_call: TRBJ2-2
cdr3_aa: ASRGTVYTGELF

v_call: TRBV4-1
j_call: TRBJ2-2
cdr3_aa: ASSQEPPPTRAGELF

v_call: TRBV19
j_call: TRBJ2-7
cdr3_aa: ASSPGLAHRYEQY

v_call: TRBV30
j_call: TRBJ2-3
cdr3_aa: AWSSYTDTQY

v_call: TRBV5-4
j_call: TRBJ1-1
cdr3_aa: ASSLDSFTEAF

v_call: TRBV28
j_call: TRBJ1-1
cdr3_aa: ASSLGPRGTEAF

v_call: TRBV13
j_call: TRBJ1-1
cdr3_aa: ASSLGYFSEAF

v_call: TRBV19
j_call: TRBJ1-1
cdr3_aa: ASSIGGGRAEAF

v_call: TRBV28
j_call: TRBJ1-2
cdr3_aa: ASSLAVNYGYT

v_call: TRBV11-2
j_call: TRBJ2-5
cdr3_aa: ASSLFWAQETQY

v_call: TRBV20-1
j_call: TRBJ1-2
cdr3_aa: SASRTGVST

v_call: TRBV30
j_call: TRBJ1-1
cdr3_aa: AWSVGTGSAF

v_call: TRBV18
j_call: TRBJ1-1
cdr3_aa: ASSPNSGDTEAF

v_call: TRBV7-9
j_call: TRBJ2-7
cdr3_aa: ASSVLPGLYEQY

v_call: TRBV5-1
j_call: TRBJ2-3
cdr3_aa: ASSLNPGTLGTDTQY

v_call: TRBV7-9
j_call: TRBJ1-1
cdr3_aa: ASSLISGTEAF